The present T cell receptor beta chain was sequenced within a study of CD8 T cells in ankylosing spondylitis. The study, taken as a whole, reports: A motif in TCR beta, a set of roughly 8 highly homologous variants, appeared characteristic of ankylosing spondylitis blood.

There are 14 residues in the CDR3. Trimming took off 6 bases at V and 1 base at J, with 11 bases between the two ends. This clonotype was seen ten or more times. Its antigen is not known. Generation of TCR beta libraries employed quantitative 5'-RACE incorporating molecular barcodes. TCRdb reanalysed the 5' RACE reads using MiXCR and keeps one entry per CDR3 protein. The sample lists over 100,000 distinct CDR3 sequences, approximately 6.8% occurring once. The origin of this receptor is a male donor with ankylosing spondylitis or in good health (not recorded which). V is TRBV12-3 or TRBV12-4 and J is TRBJ2-3; tentative D call: TRBD1 (5 bases). The material sequenced was blood, either unsorted or a sorted T cell fraction (not recorded which). The CDR3 protein is CASSLGPGTDTQYF. DNA of the CDR3: TGTGCCAGCAGCCTGGGGCCCGGCACAGATACGCAGTATTTT.